This T cell receptor (beta chain) stems from a study of blood T cell repertoires in COVID-19 (dated by TCRdb to about 2020). Study-level background: Collaborator samples came from the United States, Italy and Spain and covered acute and convalescent phases of COVID-19. Sample metadata almost always included a de-identified subject ID, COVID-19 status, age in years and sex. The samples were drawn from the first 160 participants of the ongoing ImmuneRACE study and from more than 1,000 subjects provided by 6 global collaborators. Where available, HLA class I and class II types were obtained from metadata supplied by the sample provider rather than from assay-based typing. The repertoires were released in a freely available public database meant as a resource for research on the immune response to SARS-CoV-2. The material from the prospective study consisted of cDNA or gDNA derived from T cells, B-cell-depleted T cells, or PBMCs. Deeply sampled blood TCRbeta repertoires from subjects exposed to, actively infected with, or recovered from COVID-19 were included in the dataset. The paper as a whole reports these results and caveats: The quantity of clinical and demographic metadata differed by source and by participant and was supplied without curation.

V and J are truncated by 5 bases and 1 base respectively, leaving an intervening sequence of 18 bases. Inclusive of the bounding cysteine and phenylalanine, the CDR3 is 16 residues long. The entry retains the CDR3 DNA only, 48 bases that are in frame from base 1. Sequences SGHRS (CDR1) and YFSETQ (CDR2) are obtained from the germline V gene. Comment on this clone: The antigen it binds to is not known. No base qualities exist here, and no much larger clone lies one base off it.

The immunoSEQ Assay, a bias-controlled multiplex PCR, was used to amplify TCRbeta CDR3 regions from genomic DNA. Processing in the source paper ran as follows. The number of nucleated cells in each sample was estimated from the amplification of reference gene primers within the assay. Sequence reads were collapsed and filtered to measure the absolute abundance of every unique TCRbeta CDR3 rearrangement. Productive Simpson clonality was computed per sample as the square root of Simpson's diversity index over productive rearrangements. This immuneACCESS table, as held by TCRdb, lists in-frame sequences with V and J called but not all clones. Of the missing ones, under half trace to an unresolved V gene in checked studies; the others have no known cause. V, J and clone size derive from that table, while D and trimming were established from the DNA sequence. The sample yields fewer than 25,000 clones; approximately 90% were counted once. The ten largest account for 8% of the sample.

Whole blood was collected in K2EDTA tubes by collaborating institutions according to the institutions' own protocols. For TCRbeta analysis, collaborator samples were shipped as frozen whole blood, as isolated PBMCs, or as DNA extracted from either sample type. The chain links TRBV5-1 with TRBJ2-5, and the D gene may be TRBD2, 7 bases matching. The sequenced material came from peripheral blood. This clonotype was obtained from a human donor in a cohort sampled during active COVID-19. The bases are TGCGCCAGCAGTCCTGGGGGGGCCCTGACCCAAGAGACCCAGTACTTC. Translated, it gives CASSPGGALTQETQYF.